This TCR beta chain was recorded in a study of T-cell reconstitution after alpha-beta-depleted transplantation in children. Unique molecular identifiers were incorporated during preparation of the TCRbeta library. One entry per CDR3 protein, called by TCRdb with MiXCR from the PCR reads. The sample includes more than 550,000 distinct CDR3 sequences, roughly 10% of them seen just once. There are many counts of this clonotype. Sequenced here: PBMCs from the stem cell graft donor, sampled from the stem cell graft. The receptor was derived from a human donor who donated a stem cell graft to a child with acute myeloid leukemia.

The CDR3 sequence: CASSESVSDTQYF. In DNA form, the CDR3 reads TGTGCCAGCAGTGAGAGTGTTTCAGATACGCAGTATTTT. The chain employs TRBV6-4 and TRBJ2-3; D gene uncertain. Germline assignment: CDR1 MRHNA and CDR2 SNTAGT. The CDR3 sequence is 13 residues long. The V end was cut by 3 bases, the J end by 4 bases, with 8 bases between.